The TCR beta chain described here comes from a study of cytomegalovirus exposure and HLA in healthy donors. Study-wide context: Among over 300 genotyped donors, about 83% fell in the Caucasian-associated ancestry cluster.

The CDR3 is made up of 18 amino acids. Looked up from germline, CDR1 is LGHNA and CDR2 is YSLEER. With 0 bases clipped from V and 3 bases from J, the junction kept 6 bases outside the gene matches. Nominal health characterized the donors when sampled, though unrecorded immune exposures were likely. 60 Vbeta and 13 Jbeta primers were used in PCR. Profiled with immunoSEQ multiplex PCR; TCRdb holds only in-frame clones, not every one. Of 140,000 to 150,000 clones in the sample, 76% are singletons; the top ten hold about 2%. Source material: PBMCs. This sequence was found in a man aged 40-50 years in good health and CMV-seronegative. This chain uses TRBV4-3 with TRBJ2-7; 15 bases are a match to TRBD2. Written as DNA, the CDR3 is TGCGCCAGCAGCCAAGAGTTAGGGACTAGCGGGGGGCACTACGAGCAGTACTTC. Translated, it gives CASSQELGTSGGHYEQYF.